The clone carrying this T cell receptor (beta chain) showed up just once. This record comes from a study of blood T cell repertoires in COVID-19. Across the study: The United States, Italy and Spain were the sources of the acute and convalescent COVID-19 samples. The cDNA or gDNA used as material had been derived from T cells, B-cell-depleted T cells, or PBMCs.

Per the study methods: Nucleated cell number was recorded as an estimate derived from reference gene primer amplification. Sequenced by immunoSEQ multiplex PCR; TCRdb stores in-frame clones only, minus some. For V, J and clone size, that table is used; D and trimming come from the DNA. This table holds around 60,000 clones, around four fifths found once. Germline CDR1 ENHRY, CDR2 SYGVKD. The CDR3 has 14 residues. With V trimmed by 10 bases and J by 9 bases, 11 bases remained unmatched. The origin of this receptor is a man between 65 and 80 years old with acute or convalescent COVID-19. The specimen sequenced was peripheral blood. This sequence joins TRBV10-3 and TRBJ1-3, with 11 bases aligning to TRBD1. The CDR3 nucleotides are TGTGCCAGCCGGACAGGGGGCTGGGGAGGCACCATATATTTT. Its protein is CASRTGGWGGTIYF.